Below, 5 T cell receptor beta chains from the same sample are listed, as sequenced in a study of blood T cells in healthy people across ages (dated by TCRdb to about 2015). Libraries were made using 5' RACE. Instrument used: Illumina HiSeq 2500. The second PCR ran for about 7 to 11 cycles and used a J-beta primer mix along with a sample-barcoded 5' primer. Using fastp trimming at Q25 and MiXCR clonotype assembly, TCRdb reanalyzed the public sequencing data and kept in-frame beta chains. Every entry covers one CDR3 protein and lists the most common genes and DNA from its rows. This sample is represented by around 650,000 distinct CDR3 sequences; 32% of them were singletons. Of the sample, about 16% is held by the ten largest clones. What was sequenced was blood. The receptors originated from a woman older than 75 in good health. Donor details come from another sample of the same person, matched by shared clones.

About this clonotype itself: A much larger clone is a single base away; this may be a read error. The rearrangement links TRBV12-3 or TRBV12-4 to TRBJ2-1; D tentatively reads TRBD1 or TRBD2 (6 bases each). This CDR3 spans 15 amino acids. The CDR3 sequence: CASSTGIVGLNERFF. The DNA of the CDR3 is TGTGCCAGCAGTACAGGGATTGTGGGACTGAATGAGCGGTTCTTC.

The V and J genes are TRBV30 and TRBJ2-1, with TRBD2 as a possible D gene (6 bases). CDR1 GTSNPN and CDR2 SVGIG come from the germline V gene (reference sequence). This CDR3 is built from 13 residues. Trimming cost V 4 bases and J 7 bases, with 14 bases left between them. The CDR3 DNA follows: TGTGCCTGGATGCGGGGCAGATTAAATGAGCAGTTCTTC. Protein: CAWMRGRLNEQFF.

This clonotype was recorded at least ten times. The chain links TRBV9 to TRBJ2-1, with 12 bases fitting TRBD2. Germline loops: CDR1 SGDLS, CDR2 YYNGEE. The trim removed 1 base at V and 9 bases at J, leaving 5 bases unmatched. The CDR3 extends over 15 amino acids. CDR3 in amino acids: CASSVLAGGPSEQFF. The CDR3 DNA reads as TGTGCCAGCAGCGTACTAGCGGGGGGGCCCAGTGAGCAGTTCTTC.

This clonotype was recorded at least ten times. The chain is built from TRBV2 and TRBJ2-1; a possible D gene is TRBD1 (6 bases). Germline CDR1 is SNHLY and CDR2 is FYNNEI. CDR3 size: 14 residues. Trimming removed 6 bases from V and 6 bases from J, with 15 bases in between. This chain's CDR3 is CASRGATGSNEQFF. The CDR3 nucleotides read TGTGCCAGCAGGGGGGCGACAGGTTCCAATGAGCAGTTCTTC.

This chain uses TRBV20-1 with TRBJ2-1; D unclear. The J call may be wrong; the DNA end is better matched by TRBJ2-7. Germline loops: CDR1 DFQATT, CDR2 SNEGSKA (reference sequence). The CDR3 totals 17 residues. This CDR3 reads CSARTKSSTSSYNGQYF. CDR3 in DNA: TGCAGTGCTAGAACCAAGTCCTCGACCAGCTCCTACAATGGGCAGTACTTC.